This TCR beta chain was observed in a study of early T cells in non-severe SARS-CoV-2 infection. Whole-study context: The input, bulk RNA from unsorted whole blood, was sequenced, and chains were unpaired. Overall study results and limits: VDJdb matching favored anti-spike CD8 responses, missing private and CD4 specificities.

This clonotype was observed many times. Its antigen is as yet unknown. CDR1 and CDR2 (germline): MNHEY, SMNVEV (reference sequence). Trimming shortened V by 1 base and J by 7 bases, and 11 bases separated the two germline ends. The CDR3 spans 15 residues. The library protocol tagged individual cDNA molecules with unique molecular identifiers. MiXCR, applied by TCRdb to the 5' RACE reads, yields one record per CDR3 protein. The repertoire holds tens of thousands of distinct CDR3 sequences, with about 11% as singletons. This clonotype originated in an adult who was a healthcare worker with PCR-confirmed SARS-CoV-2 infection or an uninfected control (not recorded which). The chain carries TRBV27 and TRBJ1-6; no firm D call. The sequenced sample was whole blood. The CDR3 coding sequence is TGTGCCAGCAGTTTATACTCGAGTCTAAATTCACCCCTCCACTTT. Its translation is CASSLYSSLNSPLHF.